These T cell receptor beta chains were read from a single sample in a study of blood T cell repertoires in COVID-19. TCRdb's copy holds only in-frame clones and misses some; the assay was immunoSEQ multiplex PCR. The sample carries 650,000 to 800,000 clones, around 90% recorded once. Sequencing was carried out using peripheral blood. These TCRs come from a woman aged 18-29 years with acute or convalescent COVID-19. CDR3s include the opening cysteine and the closing phenylalanine or tryptophan. D genes are given only for firm matches. Some rows mark clone size as missing; the rest say once, few, many or name a class of expanded clone.

V gene	J gene	clone size	D gene	CDR3 DNA	CDR3 protein
TRBV3-1/TRBV3-2	TRBJ2-1	once	TRBD1	TGTGCCAGCAGGAAGGGACAGGGATACAATGAGCAGTTCTTC	CASRKGQGYNEQFF
TRBV5-4	TRBJ1-1	NA	NA	TGTGCCAGCAGCCGAAGCTGGAACACTGAAGCTTTCTTT	CASSRSWNTEAFF
TRBV24-1	TRBJ2-1	NA	TRBD2	TGTGCCACCAGTGGTAGCGGGGTAAAATGGGAGCAGTTCTTC	CATSGSGVKWEQFF
TRBV20-1	TRBJ1-3	NA	TRBD1	TGCAGTGCTAGTTACGCCGGGACAGGTGGAAACACCATATATTTT	CSASYAGTGGNTIYF
TRBV30	TRBJ2-3	NA	TRBD2	TGTGCCTGGAGTACGACTAGCGGGGTGGATACGCAGTATTTT	CAWSTTSGVDTQYF
TRBV6-6	TRBJ1-3	NA	TRBD1	TGTGCCAGCAGTACACAGGGGGGGGCTGGAAACACCATATATTTT	CASSTQGGAGNTIYF
TRBV7-2	TRBJ2-3	NA	NA	TGTGCCAGCAGCTCGCGGGTAGGGACAGATACGCAGTATTTT	CASSSRVGTDTQYF
TRBV6-6	TRBJ2-3	once	TRBD2	TGTGCCAGCATTCGGGGGGGTCCCACAGATACGCAGTATTTT	CASIRGGPTDTQYF
TRBV6-4	TRBJ1-4	NA	NA	TGTGCCAGCAGTGACTCGGAAGCGGGTCAGCGGGGACGGTCGGGGGAAAAACTGTTTTTT	CASSDSEAGQRGRSGEKLFF
TRBV10-3	TRBJ1-4	NA	TRBD1	TGTGCCATCAGTGAACGGGGACAGGGTAATGAAAAACTGTTTTTT	CAISERGQGNEKLFF
TRBV14	TRBJ1-3	once	NA	TGTGCCAGCAGCCCACCCAGGGTCTCTGGAAACACCATATATTTT	CASSPPRVSGNTIYF
TRBV10-3	TRBJ1-4	NA	NA	TGTGCCATCAGTGAATCCGTAGAGGAAAAACTGTTTTTT	CAISESVEEKLFF
TRBV6-2/TRBV6-3	TRBJ1-1	NA	NA	TGTGCCAGCAGCCTCAGCAGACAGTGGGGCACTGAAGCTTTCTTT	CASSLSRQWGTEAFF
TRBV7-3	TRBJ2-2	NA	TRBD1	TGTGCCAGCAGCTTCGACAGGGGAGCGAACGGGGAGCTGTTTTTT	CASSFDRGANGELFF
TRBV5-1	TRBJ1-1	NA	NA	TGCGCCAGCAGCACAGCCCTAATGAACACTGAAGCTTTCTTT	CASSTALMNTEAFF
TRBV5-4	TRBJ1-2	few	TRBD1	TGTGCCAGCAGCTTGCCGGGGACAGGGGGGCATGGCTACACCTTC	CASSLPGTGGHGYTF
TRBV5-6	TRBJ1-4	NA	TRBD1	TGTGCCAGCAGTGATGGACAGGGAAATGAAAAACTGTTTTTT	CASSDGQGNEKLFF
TRBV6-6	TRBJ1-2	NA	NA	TGTGCCATCCAAAACCGGGGTGTTAATGGCTACACCTTC	CAIQNRGVNGYTF
TRBV19	TRBJ1-1	NA	NA	TGTGCCAGTAGTATTTCAGGGAGGACTGAAGCTTTCTTT	CASSISGRTEAFF
TRBV15	TRBJ1-2	NA	NA	TGTGCCACCAGCGGCGGACAGAACTATGGCTACACCTTC	CATSGGQNYGYTF
TRBV18	TRBJ1-5	NA	NA	TGTGCCAGCTCGCCCCGTGAGGGGGGGCCTCAAGTAAATCAGCCCCAGCATTTT	CASSPREGGPQVNQPQHF
TRBV14	TRBJ2-7	NA	TRBD1	TGTGCCAGCAGCCAAGGGAGTACAGGGGACCACGAGCAGTACTTC	CASSQGSTGDHEQYF
TRBV7-3	TRBJ2-1	NA	NA	TGTGCCAGCAGCTCCGGGGAGGATGAGCAGTTCTTC	CASSSGEDEQFF
TRBV23-1	TRBJ1-5	NA	TRBD1	TGCGCCACCAAAACCACCGGGACAGGGTACCATCAGCCCCAGCATTTT	CATKTTGTGYHQPQHF
TRBV7-5	TRBJ1-2	few	NA	TGTGCCAGAAGCTTAAGGGACAGGGGTGGCCCAGGGGGCTACACCTTC	CARSLRDRGGPGGYTF
TRBV12-5	TRBJ2-3	NA	TRBD2	TGTGCTAGTGGCCGAGGACTAGCAACAGATACGCAGTATTTT	CASGRGLATDTQYF
TRBV6-5	TRBJ1-3	NA	TRBD1	TGTGCCAGCAGTTCGGACAGGGAAAATCCTGGAAACACCATATATTTT	CASSSDRENPGNTIYF
TRBV19	TRBJ1-5	NA	NA	TGTGCCAGTACTATTGGCGGGGCGATTCGACAGCCCCAGCATTTT	CASTIGGAIRQPQHF
TRBV7-8	TRBJ1-3	NA	NA	TGTGCCAGCAGCTTAGCAGGCTGGGGAGCCTCAGACTCTGGAAACACCATATATTTT	CASSLAGWGASDSGNTIYF
TRBV5-1	TRBJ1-5	NA	TRBD1	TGCGCCAGCAGCAAGGGGGACAGCGAATATCAGCCCCAGCATTTT	CASSKGDSEYQPQHF
TRBV11-3	TRBJ1-6	NA	NA	TGTGCCAGCAGCCCAATTACAACAGTGTTCACCTATAATTCACCCCTCCACTTT	CASSPITTVFTYNSPLHF
TRBV2	TRBJ1-1	NA	TRBD1	TGTGCCAGCAGAGGACAGGGGGGTAAGCCTGAAGCTTTCTTT	CASRGQGGKPEAFF
TRBV6-6	TRBJ1-4	NA	TRBD1	TGTGCCAGCAGTTACGGGACAGGGATTGAAAAACTGTTTTTT	CASSYGTGIEKLFF
TRBV9	TRBJ1-1	once	TRBD1	TGTGCCAGCAGCGGGACAGGGAGTACTGAAGCTTTCTTT	CASSGTGSTEAFF
TRBV9	TRBJ1-6	NA	NA	TGTGCCAGCAGCGCGACAGCCTCCTATAATTCACCCCTCCACTTT	CASSATASYNSPLHF
TRBV24-1	TRBJ1-4	NA	NA	TGTGCCACCAACCCGGGGCAGGGGAATGAAAAACTGTTTTTT	CATNPGQGNEKLFF
TRBV7-6	TRBJ2-2	NA	TRBD2	TGTGCCAGCAGCCCTAGCGGGGGGGCCTCTGGGGAGCTGTTTTTT	CASSPSGGASGELFF
TRBV7-2	TRBJ2-1	NA	TRBD1	TGTGCCAGCAGCACCCGGACAGGCTACAATGAGCAGTTCTTC	CASSTRTGYNEQFF